This T cell receptor beta chain was profiled in a study of T cells in Graves' hyperthyroidism and ophthalmopathy. Findings and caveats of the study: Ophthalmopathy could be told apart from stable hyperthyroidism with a 13 V-J model. Ophthalmopathy, as predicted by the model, came a median 6.5 months after the prediction.

J lost 8 bases, V lost 6 bases, and 11 bases had no gene match. The CDR3 is 15 amino acids. This clonotype was counted many times. The antigen is not known. Using RNA transcripts as the source, TCR beta CDR3 regions were amplified. HTBI primers were used for first-round RT-PCR of the TCR CDR3. TCRdb ran MiXCR on the multiplex PCR reads and lists one entry per CDR3 protein. The sample records about 150,000 distinct CDR3 sequences, more than 20% being singletons. It was at first hyperthyroidism diagnosis, before any ophthalmopathy symptoms, that the blood sample was taken. Isolation of PBMCs was performed on about 9.9 ml fresh peripheral blood.

The TCR sequence derives from a woman aged 45-65 years with Graves' hyperthyroidism that later progressed to Graves' ophthalmopathy. The source material was blood. The rearrangement uses TRBV12-3 or TRBV12-4 and TRBJ2-1; TRBD2 matches at 9 bases. The CDR3 coding sequence is TGTGCCAGCAGAAAGGGGACTAGCCCTACTGATGAGCAGTTCTTC. Translated: CASRKGTSPTDEQFF.